This TCR beta chain was recovered during a study of T cells in Graves' hyperthyroidism and ophthalmopathy (dated by TCRdb to the late 2010s). As for the study more broadly: To identify distinguishing TCR V-J signatures, a discovery cohort of 100 patients was used, comprising 43 with Graves' ophthalmopathy and around 57 with stable Graves' hyperthyroidism. Prospective prediction of ophthalmopathy was tested in an independent validation cohort of 18 to 20 hyperthyroidism patients and 15 to 17 patients who later progressed to ophthalmopathy. For training and testing, the roughly 100 patients in the discovery cohort were randomly divided in a 7:3 ratio. The study also compared thyroid tissue and blood T-cell repertoires from more than 5 Graves' hyperthyroidism patients. Following sampling, methimazole starting at 30 mg daily was given to hyperthyroidism patients, and high-dose intravenous methylprednisolone was given to ophthalmopathy patients. TCR Vbeta CDR3 sequencing of some 140 peripheral blood samples (over 40 ophthalmopathy, under 80 hyperthyroidism and around 17 progressor patients) is reported in the paper. Broad study findings and their caveats: In validation, progression to ophthalmopathy was predicted by the model with nearly 71% sensitivity and 72.22% specificity, a median of approximately 6.5 months before onset. Sample size was not statistically predetermined, and blinding of investigators to group allocation was not performed. Most expanded thyroid clonotypes (frequency above 0.001) were also detected in blood, suggesting blood repertoires may reflect thyroid immune responses. A 13 V-J signature model separated ophthalmopathy from stable hyperthyroidism, with around 88% sensitivity and about 81% specificity in cross-validation and 80%/75% in testing.

The CDR3 numbers 14 residues from cysteine through phenylalanine. Only CDR3 DNA remains: 42 bases, in frame from the first base. According to the germline V gene, CDR1 reads SGDLS and CDR2 reads YYNGEE. Deletion took 4 bases off V and 3 bases off J, with a span of 13 bases between the germline ends. Patients with uncontrolled infections, other autoimmune diseases, pregnancy or lactation were excluded. Diagnoses were based on clinical symptoms, serum thyroxine and TRAb, thyroid ultrasound and orbital computed tomography. Total RNA was extracted using Trizol reagent, and RNA quality was assessed on an Agilent 2100 Bioanalyzer. Amplification of TCR beta CDR3 regions was carried out from RNA transcripts. The first round of RT-PCR for the TCR CDR3 was performed with the HTBI primer set and the Qiagen OneStep RT-PCR kit. The libraries were constructed in a second round of multiplex PCR and then size-selected and purified. The libraries were sequenced on an Illumina HiSeq2000 using paired-end 100 bp reads. Regarding the original processing steps: Raw data were processed with SOAPnuke, discarding reads with adapters, uncalled bases, mean Phred below 15, or no exact constant-primer or identifier match. High-quality paired reads were merged with COPE v1.2.5, and unique nucleotide sequences were defined as clonotypes. MiTCR v1.1 was used to align the clonotypes against IMGT TRBV, TRBD and TRBJ reference segments. The analysis was restricted to V-J combinations with a frequency above 0.0001, which together covered 99% to 99.2% of the repertoires. The TCS score was defined as F50 (clonal expansion) divided by E x V (chaos), with BLOSUM62-based TCRdist calculated between CDR3 peptides within each V-J. Welch's t-statistics and random forest reduced around 520 V-J features to roughly 13, which were used in a naive Bayes classifier (R e1071). The similarity between thyroid and blood repertoires was quantified using the Morisita-Horn index. In-frame beta chains were kept once TCRdb had trimmed the public reads at Q25 with fastp and called clones with MiXCR. Each CDR3 protein gets just one entry, which takes the most common genes and DNA from the rows behind it. TCRdb's processing, not the authors', yielded these V and J calls. For this sample the table gives 450,000 to 700,000 distinct CDR3 sequences, of which around 46% were detected only once. About 20% of the sample goes to the ten largest clones.

With regard to this clonotype: Its cognate antigen has yet to be identified. It has no much larger one-base neighbor in the sample; base qualities were not kept.

The rearrangement joined TRBV9 to TRBJ1-2; the D gene cannot be named for sure. The sequence derives from an adult woman with Graves' disease, either hyperthyroidism or ophthalmopathy (not recorded which). The sample taken for sequencing was peripheral blood or thyroid tissue (not recorded which). The CDR3 protein sequence reads: CASSLPGQDYGYTF. The sequenced DNA: TGTGCCAGCAGCTTGCCCGGTCAGGACTATGGCTACACCTTC.